Sequencing of this T cell receptor beta chain was carried out in a study of technical replicates of blood from a few donors. CDR1 is LNHNV and CDR2 is YYDKDF in the germline V gene (reference sequence). The CDR3 has 14 amino acids. The V and J ends lost 1 base and 5 bases respectively, with 11 bases between them. Assay used: immunoSEQ multiplex PCR; TCRdb lists only in-frame clones, some missing. The sample lists 60,000 to 65,000 clones, 75% to 90% occurring once. The sample comprised PBMCs. The sequence was obtained from a human donor in good health. Some clones in this sample may be carry-over from other donors' samples. The rearrangement uses TRBV15 and TRBJ2-5, with D uncertain. In DNA, the CDR3 is TGTGCCACCAGCAGAGTCCAGTTTTTGGAGACCCAGTACTTC. It is translated as CATSRVQFLETQYF. The full variable domain, with the rest looked up from reference TRBV15 and TRBJ2-5, is DAMVIQNPRYQVTQFGKPVTLSCSQTLNHNVMYWYQQKSSQAPKLLFHYYDKDFNNEADTPDNFQSRRPNTSFCFLDIRSPGLGDTAMYLCATSRVQFLETQYFGPGTRLLVL.